Sequencing of this T cell receptor beta chain was carried out in a study of blood T cell repertoires in COVID-19. Background on the study: Nucleic acid was either cDNA or gDNA, and it came from T cells, B-cell-depleted T cells, or PBMCs.

Per the original data handling: Counts of nucleated cells, estimated from reference gene primer amplification, were obtained. Profiling relied on immunoSEQ multiplex PCR, and the TCRdb table lists in-frame clones only, not all of them. That table furnishes V, J and clone size, whereas the DNA furnished D and trimming. The table includes 300,000 to 400,000 clones, around 90% detected once. The source material was PBMCs or T cells enriched from blood (not recorded which). The TCR sequence derives from a man between 60 and 75 years old who had recovered from COVID-19.

The CDR3 DNA follows: TGTGCCACCAGTAGTATATCCACTGAAGCTTTCTTT. Protein: CATSSISTEAFF. This rearrangement joins TRBV15 to TRBJ1-1; D not resolved. V lost 6 bases and J 4 bases, leaving 9 bases between the germline ends. CDR1 and CDR2 from the germline V gene are LNHNV and YYDKDF (reference sequence). The CDR3 is 12 amino acids. The full variable domain, with the rest looked up from reference TRBV15 and TRBJ1-1, is DAMVIQNPRYQVTQFGKPVTLSCSQTLNHNVMYWYQQKSSQAPKLLFHYYDKDFNNEADTPDNFQSRRPNTSFCFLDIRSPGLGDTAMYLCATSSISTEAFFGQGTRLTVV.